This T cell receptor (beta chain) was captured in a study of blood T cell repertoires in COVID-19. Study details: Some COVID-19 samples were acute and others convalescent; all came from the United States, Italy and Spain.

CDR3 length equals 15 residues. The V end was cut by 0 bases, the J end by 4 bases, with 12 bases between. Germline V CDR1 and CDR2: KGHSH, LQKENI. Produced via immunoSEQ multiplex PCR; TCRdb's table is partial and in-frame only. Of some 110,000 clones listed, under 90% were seen once; the top ten hold 30% to 45%. Sequenced material: peripheral blood. The receptor's source is a man at least 80 years old with acute or convalescent COVID-19. The rearrangement joins TRBV18 to TRBJ2-5; possible D gene TRBD2, 6 bases. The CDR3 nucleotides are TGTGCCAGCTCACCACCGGGACTCAGAGGAGAGACCCAGTACTTC. It codes for CASSPPGLRGETQYF.